The following is a T cell receptor beta chain sequence with its context. The target of this receptor is not known. No much larger clone exists at a distance of one base, and base qualities are not known. V gives up 0 bases and J gives up 1 base, and the segment between their germline ends measures 5 bases. Based on the germline V gene (reference sequence), the CDR1 and CDR2 sequences are SGHKS and YYEKEE. The CDR3 sequence holds 14 residues, the cysteine and phenylalanine included. Only the CDR3 DNA stays, 42 bases, in frame from base 1. The collaborating institutions used their own protocols to collect whole blood in K2EDTA tubes. Collaborator samples were shipped for TCRbeta analysis as frozen whole blood, isolated PBMCs, or DNA extracted from either sample type. This sample is part of a study of blood T cell repertoires in COVID-19 (TCRdb year 2020). General notes on the study: Samples covering the acute and convalescent phases of COVID-19 were provided by collaborators in the United States, Italy and Spain. The prospective study material was composed of cDNA or gDNA derived from T cells, B-cell-depleted T cells, or PBMCs. Deeply sampled blood TCRbeta repertoires from subjects exposed to, actively infected with, or recovered from COVID-19 were included in the dataset. The repertoires were released in a freely available public database intended as a resource for research on the immune response to SARS-CoV-2. The samples were drawn from two sources: the first 160 participants of the ongoing ImmuneRACE study, and 1,200 or so subjects contributed by 6 global collaborators. A de-identified subject ID, COVID-19 status, age in years and sex were almost always included in the sample metadata. Where available, HLA class I and class II types were taken from metadata supplied by the sample provider and were not determined by assay-based typing. The paper's findings and limits, for the study overall: How much clinical and demographic metadata was included differed by source and by participant, and the metadata was provided uncurated.

TCRbeta CDR3 regions were amplified from genomic DNA using the immunoSEQ Assay, a bias-controlled multiplex PCR. Per the authors' processing: Nucleated cell counts per sample were estimated from amplification of reference gene primers within the assay. To quantify the absolute abundance of each unique TCRbeta CDR3 rearrangement, sequence reads were collapsed and filtered. For each sample, productive Simpson clonality was calculated by taking the square root of Simpson's diversity index across productive rearrangements. Imported from immuneACCESS, the table was reduced by TCRdb to in-frame sequences with V and J called. These copies leave out some clones; in studies compared against another copy, an unresolved V gene accounts for under half, and the cause of the remainder is not known. That table supplies the V and J calls and clone size; D and trimming were determined from the DNA. A total of 150,000 to 200,000 clones appear in this sample, approximately 87% of them only once. The top ten hold around 2.3% of the sample.

The sequence joins TRBV5-5 to TRBJ1-5; no D gene can be assigned with confidence. Specimen: peripheral blood. The receptor was isolated from a man in his forties or fifties with active or convalescent COVID-19. The sequenced DNA is TGTGCCAGCAGCTTGGTAAGCAGCAATCAGCCCCAGCATTTT. This is translated as CASSLVSSNQPQHF.